Listed below are T cell receptor beta chains from one sample, sequenced in a study of liver allograft versus peripheral blood T cells. MiXCR, applied by TCRdb to the reads, yields one record per CDR3 protein. The data contain some 9,000 distinct CDR3 sequences, about 19% of them seen just once; the ten biggest clones take up about 25%. These receptors all come from a human patient who had a liver transplant. The graft donor may be the source of some T cells. CDR3s leave out the opening cysteine and the closing phenylalanine or tryptophan. Only some rows state a clone size, as once, few, many or a class for expanded clones.

V	J	size	CDR3
TRBV19	TRBJ1-1	many	ASLQMGTEAF
TRBV18	TRBJ1-1	medium-sized	ASSTTPRGDTEAF
TRBV27	TRBJ1-1	medium-sized	ASTPGTMNTEAF
TRBV12-5	TRBJ1-1	few	ASGPPGLAF
TRBV5-6	TRBJ1-6	few	ASSGTGGWNSPLH
TRBV6-5	TRBJ2-3	few	ASSYGGTTDTQY
TRBV6-2/TRBV6-3	TRBJ1-5	many	ASSYSVGVYQPQH
TRBV7-9	TRBJ1-1	medium-sized	ASLGEDTEAF
TRBV7-3	TRBJ2-2	few	ASSPSHRNTGELF
TRBV28	TRBJ1-2	medium-sized	ASLKVNYGYT
TRBV30	TRBJ1-2	-	AWGPGYYGYT
TRBV6-5	TRBJ1-2	few	ASKPFQTFNYGYT
TRBV4-1	TRBJ1-2	-	ASSLVVLGNYGYT
TRBV7-2	TRBJ2-3	-	ASSPLGLAMDTQY
TRBV12-3/TRBV12-4	TRBJ1-1	-	ASSLFLGNTEAF
TRBV27	TRBJ1-2	many	ASSSTGDSNYGYT
TRBV2	TRBJ1-1	-	ASSGGWNTEAF
TRBV11-2	TRBJ1-1	-	ASSLPPRPGIEAF
TRBV29-1	TRBJ2-7	many	SVEDWRGTGGEQY
TRBV13	TRBJ1-3	medium-sized	ASSLGPSGGNTIY
TRBV7-9	TRBJ1-2	few	ASSPGGVRYGYT
TRBV6-5	TRBJ2-5	-	ASSYTGLGETQY
TRBV6-5	TRBJ2-7	medium-sized	ASRRTLREQY
TRBV9	TRBJ1-1	-	ASTPDGGNTEAF
TRBV5-6	TRBJ1-2	-	ARLSGGQGRGYT
TRBV20-1	TRBJ2-3	few	SARDELAGGYAADTQY
TRBV6-6	TRBJ2-2	medium-sized	ASSMLAGGVQTGELF
TRBV2	TRBJ2-1	-	ASSVAPSSYNEQF
TRBV6-6	TRBJ1-2	medium-sized	ASSYSRTGTNYGYT
TRBV20-1	TRBJ2-7	few	SATPQGQGWGEQY
TRBV9	TRBJ2-1	-	ASSPPPGGNEQF
TRBV5-6	TRBJ2-7	few	ASSWGTGAAYEQY
TRBV5-4	TRBJ2-7	-	ASSLGWGQGARYEQY
TRBV9	TRBJ1-2	few	ASSERGGRGYT
TRBV5-4	TRBJ1-4	-	ASSSSGGGEKLF
TRBV18	TRBJ2-7	medium-sized	ASSPLADRGFPYEQY
TRBV9	TRBJ1-2	-	ASSVAQGDYGYT
TRBV11-1	TRBJ1-1	medium-sized	ASTNRVMNTEAF
TRBV6-2/TRBV6-3	TRBJ2-5	-	ASSLQGRQETQY
TRBV5-1	TRBJ2-7	few	ASSLDSPYEQY
TRBV6-5	TRBJ2-7	medium-sized	ASSPGDDEQY
TRBV6-5	TRBJ1-2	many	ASSYTHKKRYGYT
TRBV4-3	TRBJ2-3	-	ASSQRLKDPSTDTQY
TRBV6-6	TRBJ1-2	medium-sized	ASSYGLDSSANYGYT